Listed here are 22 T cell receptor beta chains from one sample, sequenced in a study of OX40 agonist ivuxolimab in advanced cancers. Sequencing was performed with immunoSEQ multiplex PCR; in TCRdb, only in-frame clones are kept and a portion is missing. The data hold over 65,000 clones, with less than 95% observed a single time. The specimen comprised CD4+ or CD8+ T cells sorted from blood, sampled in a trial of the OX40 agonist ivuxolimab. Receptors were obtained from an adult with an advanced solid tumor such as melanoma, head and neck, liver or kidney cancer.

This clone showed up just once. This rearrangement joins TRBV30 to TRBJ2-1; no clear D. The CDR3 extends over 13 amino acids. The V end lost 3 bases, the J end lost 4 bases, and 10 bases lay between the germline ends. The germline V gene has CDR1 GTSNPN and CDR2 SVGIG (reference sequence). The chain's CDR3 is CAWRPSGYNEQFF. The CDR3 DNA sequence: TGTGCCTGGAGGCCGTCGGGTTACAATGAGCAGTTCTTC.

V usage is TRBV5-1 and J usage is TRBJ2-2; D uncertain. V was pared by 4 bases and J by 6 bases, with 7 bases between. The CDR3 is 12 residues long. The germline V gene has CDR1 SGHRS and CDR2 YFSETQ. CDR3 DNA sequence: TGCGCCAGCAGCCAAGAATCCGGGGAGCTGTTTTTT. Protein sequence: CASSQESGELFF.

This clone was picked up a small number of times. The chain links TRBV7-3 to TRBJ2-7, with 10 bases that match TRBD2. CDR3 size: 13 residues. Trimming took 9 bases from V and 4 from J; bases not matched to a gene: 6. Looked up from germline, CDR1 is SGHTA and CDR2 is FQGTGA. CDR3 sequence reads: CASNGLAAYEQYF. CDR3 DNA sequence: TGTGCCAGTAACGGACTAGCGGCGTACGAGCAGTACTTC.

This chain links TRBV13 with TRBJ1-5; 9 nucleotides match TRBD1. With V trimmed by 4 bases and J by 2 bases, 9 bases remained unmatched. Germline-derived CDR1 and CDR2 are PRHDT and FYEKMQ (reference sequence). CDR3 length equals 17 residues. The CDR3 sequence: CASSSRTGDDGNQPQHF. The CDR3 nucleotides are TGTGCCAGCAGCTCCCGGACAGGGGATGACGGCAATCAGCCCCAGCATTTT.

In its sample, this clone was seen once. This chain uses TRBV6-5 with TRBJ2-7; D call uncertain. Germline assignment: CDR1 MNHEY and CDR2 SVGAGI. The ends were cut back, 1 base at V and 0 bases at J, with 10 bases in the middle. This CDR3 region has 15 residues. CDR3 sequence: CASSYLPTSSYEQYF. The DNA for the CDR3 is TGTGCCAGCAGTTACTTGCCGACGAGCTCCTACGAGCAGTACTTC.

The genes are TRBV25-1 and TRBJ1-4; 7 bases line up with TRBD1. Per the germline V gene, CDR1 is MGHDK and CDR2 is SYGVNS. With V trimmed by 5 bases and J by 0 bases, 3 bases remained unmatched. The CDR3 extends over 15 amino acids. The CDR3 sequence: CASSSGGATNEKLFF. The CDR3 coding sequence is TGTGCCAGCAGTTCAGGGGGTGCAACTAATGAAAAACTGTTTTTT.

The chain joins TRBV11-2 to TRBJ2-7; the D is unclear. Germline lookup yields CDR1 SGHAT and CDR2 FQNNGV. The V and J ends lost 5 bases and 7 bases respectively, with 12 bases between them. This CDR3 has 12 amino acids. The CDR3 DNA is TGTGCCAGCAGCCCGCCCGGTTCGGAGCAGTACTTC. Its protein product is CASSPPGSEQYF.

The V gene is TRBV6-5, the J gene TRBJ2-2, with a tentative D call TRBD2 (6 bases). CDR1 and CDR2 from the germline V gene are MNHEY and SVGAGI. The CDR3 runs 16 residues. Deletions cut 0 bases from V and 6 bases from J, with 14 bases between. The CDR3 is CASSYSGGTRAGELFF. CDR3 nucleotides: TGTGCCAGCAGTTACTCGGGAGGCACTCGGGCCGGGGAGCTGTTTTTT.

The V call is TRBV29-1, the J call TRBJ2-7, with D possibly matching TRBD2 (6 bases). This CDR3 is 16 amino acids long. Trimming stripped 2 bases from V and 7 bases from J, with 24 bases between. Germline V gene lookup returns CDR1 SQVTM and CDR2 ANQGSEA. The CDR3 DNA sequence: TGCAGCGTTGAATTAATCCCCGGGGGAAGAGGCGGTGAGCAGTACTTC. This encodes CSVELIPGGRGGEQYF.

The rearrangement uses TRBV19 and TRBJ2-5, with a tentative D call TRBD1 (5 bases). V lost 3 bases, J lost 5 bases, and 13 bases lay in between. The CDR3 totals 14 residues. Germline CDR1 and CDR2: LNHDA and SQIVND (reference sequence). The CDR3 sequence: CASSILQDLETQYF. CDR3 nucleotides: TGTGCCAGTAGTATTCTACAGGACCTGGAGACCCAGTACTTC.

The chain employs TRBV18 and TRBJ2-2; D gene ambiguous. Germline assignment: CDR1 KGHSH and CDR2 LQKENI. V was trimmed by 1 base and J by 4 bases, leaving 4 bases between them. The CDR3 is 13 amino acids. The CDR3 bases are TGTGCCAGCTCACCACAGGGCACCGGGGAGCTGTTTTTT. It translates to CASSPQGTGELFF.

There are a few counts of this clone. This chain joins TRBV4-1 and TRBJ2-2; possibly TRBD2 for D (5 bases). Germline V gene lookup returns CDR1 MGHRA and CDR2 YSYEKL. CDR3 length equals 14 residues. Trimming removed 4 bases from V and 4 bases from J, with 10 bases in between. In nucleotides, the CDR3 is TGCGCCAGCAGCCCTCCGGGATTCACCGGGGAGCTGTTTTTT. It encodes CASSPPGFTGELFF.

V and J are TRBV9 and TRBJ2-1, with 12 bases lining up with TRBD2. With 3 bases clipped from V and 2 bases from J, the junction kept 3 bases outside the gene matches. Looked up from germline, CDR1 is SGDLS and CDR2 is YYNGEE. This CDR3 has 16 residues. CDR3 loop: CASSASGGAAYNEQFF. Here the CDR3 DNA reads TGTGCCAGCAGCGCTAGCGGGGGGGCCGCCTACAATGAGCAGTTCTTC.

CDR3 region: CASSPTGVLGNEQFF. CDR3 DNA: TGTGCCAGCAGCCCGACAGGGGTACTCGGTAATGAGCAGTTCTTC. The rearrangement joins TRBV4-2 to TRBJ2-1; 8 bases are a match to TRBD1. The CDR3 has 15 amino acids. CDR1 is LGHNA, CDR2 YNFKEQ, per germline. V was clipped by 4 bases and J by 7 bases; unmatched bases: 9.

CDR3 region: CASSPFGDHTEAFF. Here the CDR3 DNA reads TGTGCCAGTAGCCCATTCGGGGACCACACTGAAGCTTTCTTT. J is TRBJ1-1 and V is TRBV19, with D possibly matching TRBD1 (5 bases). CDR1 and CDR2 (germline): LNHDA, SQIVND (reference sequence). This CDR3 has 14 amino acids. The V and J ends lost 6 bases and 3 bases respectively, with 14 bases between them.

This rearrangement joins TRBV21-1 to TRBJ2-7. TRBV21-1 is recorded as a pseudogene. The CDR3 length is 9 residues. The CDR3 bases are TGTGCCAGCAGCAAATGTCAGTACTTC. Its protein is CASSKCQYF.

As DNA, the CDR3 is TGTGCCAGCAGCGTATCTAGCGGGGGGGCCTACGAGCAGTACTTC. Translation: CASSVSSGGAYEQYF. V and J are TRBV9 and TRBJ2-7; 12 bases agree with TRBD2. The J segment lost 2 bases and the V segment lost 1 base, leaving 1 base of the junction unmatched. Germline V gene sequence: CDR1 SGDLS, CDR2 YYNGEE. The CDR3 has 15 residues.

The chain joins TRBV7-9 to TRBJ2-1, with D tentatively TRBD1 (6 bases). The CDR3 is 15 residues long. Trimming pared 7 bases from V and 6 bases from J, leaving 19 bases between. Germline CDR1 reads SEHNR; CDR2 reads FQNEAQ (reference sequence). This CDR3 is CASTKPRGIVNEQFF. The CDR3 DNA is TGTGCCAGCACCAAGCCCAGGGGTATAGTCAATGAGCAGTTCTTC. The entire variable domain, with the rest obtained from reference TRBV7-9 and TRBJ2-1, is as follows: DTGVSQNPRHKITKRGQNVTFRCDPISEHNRLYWYRQTLGQGPEFLTYFQNEAQLEKSRLLSDRFSAERPKGSFSTLEIQRTEQGDSAMYLCASTKPRGIVNEQFFGPGTRLTVL.

The CDR3 region is CASIGNMNTEAFF. The CDR3 DNA sequence: TGTGCCAGCATAGGCAACATGAACACTGAAGCTTTCTTT. This chain uses TRBV7-6 with TRBJ1-1; D unresolved. The germline V and J ends were trimmed by 7 bases and 0 bases, with 9 bases remaining between them. CDR3 length equals 13 residues. Per the germline V gene, CDR1 is SGHVS and CDR2 is FNYEAQ.

The chain carries TRBV7-9 and TRBJ2-7; 10 positions match TRBD2. The germline CDR1 and CDR2 sequences are SEHNR and FQNEAQ (reference sequence). J was trimmed by 4 bases and V by 7 bases; bases with no gene match: 7. The CDR3 contains 14 residues. In DNA form, the CDR3 reads TGTGCCAGCACCCCATCGGGACTAGCGTACGAGCAGTACTTC. Residues: CASTPSGLAYEQYF.

The rearrangement links TRBV5-6 to TRBJ2-7, with D possibly being TRBD2 (5 bases). Per germline, CDR1 SGHDT and CDR2 YYEEEE. V was pared by 6 bases and J by 0 bases, with 13 bases between. CDR3 length: 14 amino acids. The CDR3, as DNA: TGTGCCAGCACCAGCGTAGGGAGCTCCTACGAGCAGTACTTC. As protein: CASTSVGSSYEQYF.

V gene TRBV9 combines with J gene TRBJ2-7; 8 positions agree with TRBD1. V lost 3 bases and J lost 4; bases outside the gene matches: 12. The CDR3 has 16 residues. CDR1 is SGDLS, CDR2 YYNGEE, per germline. CDR3 nucleotide sequence: TGTGCCAGCAGCGCCCAAGGGACAGGAGAGTTATACGAGCAGTACTTC. As protein: CASSAQGTGELYEQYF.